The 18 T cell receptor beta chains below all came from one sample that was sequenced in a study of shared clonotypes between healthy human individuals. This table comes from immunoSEQ multiplex PCR, and its TCRdb copy is limited to in-frame clones, with some not included. The data hold about 2.2 million clones, with approximately 92% observed a single time. Naive CD8 isolation took CD45RO-negative cells positively selected for CCR7 and excluded terminally differentiated effector memory CD45RA+ cells. Sequenced sample: naive CD8+ T cells from PBMCs. The receptor source for this set is a man younger than 35 in good health. Some clones in this sample may be carry-over from other donors' samples.

V usage is TRBV4-1 and J usage is TRBJ2-1; D uncertain. CDR3 length: 17 amino acids. The V end was cut by 1 base, the J end by 2 bases, with 15 bases between. Germline loops: CDR1 MGHRA, CDR2 YSYEKL. For the CDR3, the DNA is TGCGCCAGCAGCCAAGTTTATCCGACACGAACCTACAATGAGCAGTTCTTC. It encodes CASSQVYPTRTYNEQFF.

This chain uses TRBV6-5 with TRBJ1-1; D might be TRBD1 (6 bases). V was pared by 2 bases and J by 5 bases, with 12 bases between. CDR1 and CDR2 from the germline V gene are MNHEY and SVGAGI. CDR3 length: 14 amino acids. CDR3 amino acids: CASSYGGPGTEAFF. The CDR3 DNA follows: TGTGCCAGCAGTTACGGGGGGCCAGGGACTGAAGCTTTCTTT.

This sequence joins TRBV7-6 and TRBJ2-1; 12 bases are a match to TRBD2. Germline V gene data show CDR1 as SGHVS and CDR2 as FNYEAQ. The ends lost 1 base at V and 9 bases at J; junction bases unmatched: 7. This CDR3 region has 16 residues. CDR3 coding DNA: TGTGCCAGCAGCTTAGTACCGGGACTAGCGGGTGGTGAGCAGTTCTTC. Amino acids: CASSLVPGLAGGEQFF.

The J gene is TRBJ2-2, the V gene TRBV5-4; weak D call: TRBD1 (6 bases). Trimming shortened V by 4 bases and J by 1 base, and 17 bases separated the two germline ends. There are 17 residues in the CDR3. Germline V gene data show CDR1 as SGHNT and CDR2 as YYREEE (reference sequence). This CDR3 reads CASSIGTTLVNTGELFF. For the CDR3, the DNA is TGTGCCAGCAGCATCGGGACAACTCTAGTGAACACCGGGGAGCTGTTTTTT. The variable domain in full, with the rest retrieved from reference TRBV5-4 and TRBJ2-2, is ETGVTQSPTHLIKTRGQQVTLRCSSQSGHNTVSWYQQALGQGPQFIFQYYREEENGRGNFPPRFSGLQFPNYSSELNVNALELDDSALYLCASSIGTTLVNTGELFFGEGSRLTVL.

V gene TRBV9 combines with J gene TRBJ2-2; D not certain. The V end lost 2 bases, the J end lost 5 bases, and 10 bases lay between the germline ends. This CDR3 contains 14 residues. Germline assignment: CDR1 SGDLS and CDR2 YYNGEE. The CDR3 reads CASSVRQLTGELFF. CDR3 bases: TGTGCCAGCAGCGTCCGACAACTTACCGGGGAGCTGTTTTTT.

This clone has only one observation. This chain uses TRBV27 with TRBJ1-1; 8 bases align to TRBD1. Losses at the gene ends were 6 bases for V and 4 bases for J; bases not matched to a gene: 4. Looked up from germline, CDR1 is MNHEY and CDR2 is SMNVEV (reference sequence). The CDR3 runs 13 residues. The CDR3 loop reads CASRVQGVTEAFF. CDR3 in DNA: TGTGCCAGCAGGGTACAGGGGGTCACTGAAGCTTTCTTT.

This chain links TRBV2 with TRBJ1-1, with D unresolved. Germline loops: CDR1 SNHLY, CDR2 FYNNEI. Between the trimmed V and J ends, which lost 4 bases and 0 bases, there was a span of 9 bases. This CDR3 contains 14 residues. The CDR3: CASSAPQMNTEAFF. The CDR3 DNA reads as TGTGCCAGCAGTGCCCCCCAGATGAACACTGAAGCTTTCTTT.

In DNA form, the CDR3 reads TGCGCCAGCTGGGAGACCTTTAGCGGGAGCACGGAGACCCAGTACTTC. Translated, it gives CASWETFSGSTETQYF. The chain combines TRBV10-2 with TRBJ2-5; TRBD2 aligns across 9 bases. Germline V gene lookup returns CDR1 WSHSY and CDR2 SAAADI. The CDR3 extends over 16 amino acids. Germline trimming cut 8 bases from V and 5 bases from J; bases unmatched to any gene: 15.

The chain has TRBV14 and TRBJ2-5; D gene ambiguous. Germline V gene lookup returns CDR1 SGHDN and CDR2 FVKESK. V was shortened by 5 bases and J by 5 bases, with 12 bases between the two germline ends. This CDR3 is 13 amino acids long. In nucleotides, the CDR3 is TGTGCCAGCAGCGAGAGCGAGAGGGAGACCCAGTACTTC. As protein: CASSESERETQYF. Full variable domain (rest looked up from reference TRBV14 and TRBJ2-5): EAGVTQFPSHSVIEKGQTVTLRCDPISGHDNLYWYRRVMGKEIKFLLHFVKESKQDESGMPNNRFLAERTGGTYSTLKVQPAELEDSGVYFCASSESERETQYFGPGTRLLVL.

V is TRBV11-2 and J is TRBJ2-1; 11 nucleotides match TRBD2. Germline V gene sequence: CDR1 SGHAT, CDR2 FQNNGV. Trimming removed 3 bases from V and 3 bases from J; junction bases left unmatched: 10. The CDR3 runs to 18 residues. CDR3 in amino acids: CASSFGLGLADRYNEQFF. The CDR3, as DNA: TGTGCCAGCAGCTTCGGTCTGGGACTAGCGGACCGCTACAATGAGCAGTTCTTC.

J is TRBJ2-2 and V is TRBV5-5, with unresolved D. The CDR3 loop spans 15 amino acids. The V and J ends lost 3 bases and 7 bases respectively, with 16 bases between them. In germline, CDR1 is SGHKS, CDR2 YYEKEE (reference sequence). Here the CDR3 reads CASSSPGYSYGELFF. CDR3 in DNA: TGTGCCAGCAGCTCTCCCGGGTACTCGTACGGGGAGCTGTTTTTT.

Regarding this clone: This sample includes further DNA sequences coding for the same CDR3. The J gene is TRBJ1-1, the V gene TRBV7-9; D call uncertain. The CDR3 loop spans 12 amino acids. CDR1 and CDR2 from the germline V gene are SEHNR and FQNEAQ (reference sequence). The V end was cut by 2 bases, the J end by 0 bases, with 1 base between. DNA for the CDR3: TGTGCCAGCAGCTTAATGAACACTGAAGCTTTCTTT. It translates to CASSLMNTEAFF.

The J gene is TRBJ1-2, the V gene TRBV15; 9 bases line up with TRBD1. The V segment lost 8 bases and the J segment 4 bases; nucleotides outside the gene matches: 8. CDR1 LNHNV and CDR2 YYDKDF come from the germline V gene (reference sequence). The CDR3 runs to 14 residues. In DNA form, the CDR3 reads TGTGCCACCCAACCACAGGGGGCAAGCTATGGCTACACCTTC. Its translation is CATQPQGASYGYTF.

CDR3 DNA sequence: TGTGCCAGCAGTTTCGCCGGACTAGCGGAGACCCAGTACTTC. Protein sequence: CASSFAGLAETQYF. This sequence joins TRBV28 and TRBJ2-5; 9 nucleotides align to TRBD2. Germline trimming cut 3 bases from V and 5 bases from J; bases unmatched to any gene: 4. Germline CDR1 and CDR2: MDHEN and SYDVKM. The CDR3 runs to 14 residues.

The chain employs TRBV5-6 and TRBJ1-2, with D possibly TRBD1 on 5 matching bases. The germline V and J ends were trimmed by 0 bases and 2 bases, with 14 bases remaining between them. The V gene's germline CDR1 is SGHDT and CDR2 YYEEEE. CDR3 length equals 16 residues. The CDR3 region is CASSLELQAGNYGYTF. The CDR3 nucleotides read TGTGCCAGCAGCTTGGAGCTCCAGGCAGGGAACTATGGCTACACCTTC.

V is TRBV5-1 and J is TRBJ2-7; 9 bases agree with TRBD1. J was trimmed by 1 base and V by 4 bases; bases with no gene match: 9. The germline V gene has CDR1 SGHRS and CDR2 YFSETQ. The CDR3 has 16 residues. For the CDR3, the DNA is TGCGCCAGCAGCCTACCCGACAGGGGGTTTTCCTACGAGCAGTACTTC. It specifies CASSLPDRGFSYEQYF. The full variable domain, completed using reference TRBV5-1 and TRBJ2-7, is KAGVTQTPRYLIKTRGQQVTLSCSPISGHRSVSWYQQTPGQGLQFLFEYFSETQRNKGNFPGRFSGRQFSNSRSEMNVSTLELGDSALYLCASSLPDRGFSYEQYFGPGTRLTVT.

The chain has TRBV19 and TRBJ2-3; 12 bases are shared with TRBD2. Germline CDR1 LNHDA, CDR2 SQIVND (reference sequence). Trimming took 5 bases from V and 4 from J; bases not matched to a gene: 4. The CDR3 runs to 15 residues. CDR3 amino acids: CASSVLAGGSDTQYF. The DNA of the CDR3 is TGTGCCAGTAGTGTACTAGCGGGAGGTTCAGATACGCAGTATTTT.

A single count supports this clone. V is TRBV5-5 and J is TRBJ2-1; D unresolved. The germline CDR1 and CDR2 sequences are SGHKS and YYEKEE (reference sequence). Deletions cut 0 bases from V and 4 bases from J, with 11 bases between. The CDR3 covers 15 residues. CDR3 region: CASSLGVAPYNEQFF. The CDR3 coding sequence is TGTGCCAGCAGCTTGGGGGTAGCACCTTACAATGAGCAGTTCTTC.